Presented here are 6 T cell receptor beta chains from one specimen sequenced in a study of blood T cell repertoires in COVID-19. TCRdb's table, derived via immunoSEQ multiplex PCR, lists solely in-frame clones and lacks some. The table shows a few hundred thousand clones, with 87% occurring only once. Input material: PBMCs or T cells enriched from blood (not recorded which). These receptor sequences come from a woman aged 18-35 years who had recovered from COVID-19.

The chain uses TRBV9 and TRBJ2-1; D is possibly TRBD2 (5 bases). The germline gives CDR1 SGDLS, CDR2 YYNGEE. V dropped 4 bases and J dropped 8 bases, with 13 bases sitting between them. This CDR3 has 13 residues. The CDR3 loop is CASSTQLEDEQFF. The CDR3 DNA reads TGTGCCAGCAGCACTCAGCTGGAGGATGAGCAGTTCTTC.

The V gene is TRBV7-7, the J gene TRBJ2-1, with TRBD2 as a possible D gene (6 bases). CDR1 SSHAT and CDR2 FNYEAQ come from the germline V gene (reference sequence). The CDR3 is 19 amino acids. Trimming took off 5 bases at V and 0 bases at J, with 23 bases between the two ends. The CDR3 spells CASSPMPASALSSYNEQFF. CDR3 in DNA: TGTGCCAGCAGCCCCATGCCCGCTAGCGCCCTAAGCTCCTACAATGAGCAGTTCTTC.

The V call is TRBV7-8, the J call TRBJ2-1; 9 nucleotides match TRBD2. The ends lost 5 bases at V and 7 bases at J; junction bases unmatched: 15. The CDR3 totals 17 residues. The germline V gene encodes CDR1 SGHVS and CDR2 FQNEAQ. Here the CDR3 reads CASSPIRGGGASNEQFF. DNA for the CDR3: TGTGCCAGCAGCCCAATACGGGGCGGGGGGGCCTCAAATGAGCAGTTCTTC.

This chain uses TRBV7-2 with TRBJ2-3, with 9 positions matching TRBD2. The ends lost 1 base at V and 12 bases at J; junction bases unmatched: 5. The CDR3 has 13 amino acids. The germline V gene encodes CDR1 SGHTA and CDR2 FQGNSA. CDR3 DNA: TGTGCCAGCAGCTTAGTTCTAGCGGGGAATCAGTATTTT. Translation gives CASSLVLAGNQYF.

This sequence joins TRBV28 and TRBJ2-3, with TRBD2 as a possible D gene (6 bases). Between the trimmed V and J ends, which lost 3 bases and 3 bases, there was a span of 19 bases. This CDR3 is built from 17 residues. Looked up from germline, CDR1 is MDHEN and CDR2 is SYDVKM. The DNA for the CDR3 is TGTGCCAGCAGTTTTCCCCCCTGGCGGGATTGGACAGATACGCAGTATTTT. This translates into CASSFPPWRDWTDTQYF.

About this clone itself: Other DNA sequences from this sample encode an identical CDR3 as well. V gene TRBV27 combines with J gene TRBJ2-3; TRBD2 agrees at 12 bases. The V segment lost 5 bases and the J segment 4 bases; nucleotides outside the gene matches: 7. CDR1 and CDR2 from the germline V gene are MNHEY and SMNVEV (reference sequence). The CDR3 is 16 residues long. DNA for the CDR3: TGTGCCAGCAGTCTCCTTCTAGCGGGGGGGCCAGATACGCAGTATTTT. Its translation is CASSLLLAGGPDTQYF.